This T cell receptor (beta chain) originates from a study of shared clonotypes between healthy human individuals (dated by TCRdb to the early 2020s). In the study overall: Three men and two women, aged 18 to 49 years, made up the cohort. For each donor, CD4 naive and CD4 memory were each given three plates, CD8 naive was given two plates, and CD8 memory was given one plate. To estimate repertoire size and how much clonotype sharing occurs between individuals, the study deeply sequenced the blood TCR repertoires of a handful of healthy adults. Different laboratories and diverse techniques were used to prepare libraries and sequence TCR repertoires, to increase sequencing depth and limit assay-specific biases. Per donor, leukapheresis produced somewhere between about 0.94 and 9 billion PBMCs.

Of note for this clone: Its cognate antigen has yet to be identified. No much larger clone exists at a distance of one base, and base qualities are not known.

The donors were healthy, HIV-negative adults who had no recently reported acute infections or vaccinations. Every donor was a Caucasian adult living in Nashville, Tennessee, USA. CD4+ T cells were enriched by magnetic negative selection, after which naive cells were positively selected on CD45RA and the negative fraction was taken as the memory subset. After blood collection by leukapheresis, PBMCs were isolated using Ficoll-Histopaque density gradient centrifugation and then cryopreserved in the vapor phase of liquid nitrogen. Purity and quantity of every magnetically sorted T cell population were checked by analytical flow cytometry. Genomic DNA was isolated from each sorted fraction and quantified by UV absorbance on a Nanodrop 2000c. What the study reported, not specific to this receptor: The genetic and exposure-history diversity represented was limited by the small number of donors. Clonotypes shared by all four sorted-subset donors showed higher generation probabilities than non-shared clonotypes. Naive subsets generally had larger estimated clonotype richness than memory subsets did. When several donors were compared, the shared fraction of clonotypes was roughly 4.8% for naive CD4, around 3.6% for naive CD8, 2% to 2.5% for memory CD4, and 0.35% to 0.4% for memory CD8. Even with the large sequencing depth, rarefaction of the sorted-subset datasets indicated that sequencing was incomplete. Pairwise subsampling led to the expectation that sequencing depth would affect the degree of clonotype sharing among donors. Sampling was restricted to blood, and TCR repertoires in tissues likely differ from the TCR repertoires found in blood.

Taken from the germline V gene, the CDR1 and CDR2 loops are SGHRS and YFSETQ. The trim is 5 bases for V and 5 bases for J, with a gap of 17 bases between the germline ends. The CDR3 runs 15 amino acids, cysteine and phenylalanine included. Kept here is only the CDR3 DNA, which spans 45 bases and is read in frame from base 1. TCR CDR3 regions were amplified from genomic DNA by multiplex PCR using the deep immunoSEQ assay. Extracted genomic DNA from each cell subset was spread evenly across all wells of several immunoSEQ 96-well plates, with each plate serving as a replicate. Each replicate PCR for sorted subsets received roughly 200 ng genomic DNA, equal to about 30,000 T cell genomes. Purified libraries were measured with a Qubit 3.0 fluorometer, size-checked on a Bioanalyzer 2100, and measured again with the KAPA Library Quantification kit. Every immunoSEQ 96-well plate was sequenced on a separate single-read 150-cycle Illumina NextSeq 550 flow cell. As for the original processing: Because the immunoSEQ output held only junctional sequences and lacked quality scores, the filtering could not match the filtering applied to full-length reads. Sequences were annotated with PyIR, a Python wrapper for IgBLAST v1.9, and V/J genes and CDR3 were assigned using IMGT germline references. Reads were filtered out if the reads had weak V/J assignments (E-value above 1e-6), no CDR3, stop codons, out-of-frame junctions, or ambiguous translated residues. V3J clonotypes were defined by identical inferred V gene, J gene, and CDR3 amino acid sequence. To compute the percentage overlap between repertoires, the number of shared unique clonotypes was divided by the size of the smaller repertoire. RTK rarefaction, the Chao1 estimator, and Recon v2.1 estimates of unobserved clonotypes were used to assess repertoire richness. For all TCRbeta clonotypes obtained by the gDNA method from a few donors, generation probabilities were computed with OLGA. In TCRdb, the immuneACCESS table is reduced to in-frame sequences with V and J assigned. These tables do not hold every clone; where another copy was compared, an unresolved V gene accounts for under half, and the others remain unexplained. V, J and clone size are taken as reported in that table, and D and trimming were inferred from the DNA itself. The sample includes some 1.1 million clones, with about 72% observed a single time. The top ten clones comprise 0.89% of the sample.

The sample taken for sequencing was memory CD4+ T cells from PBMCs. The cell subset or site label here, explained by the study, means: CD45RA-negative fraction. The sequence was obtained from a man aged 18 to 35 in good health. Some clones in this sample may be carry-over from other donors' samples. Rearrangement joined TRBV5-1 to TRBJ2-1; the D segment cannot be called with confidence. The nucleotide sequence is TGCGCCAGCAGGGAAGCGTTAGAAAAGAACAATGAGCAGTTCTTC. Its product reads: CASREALEKNNEQFF.